The rows below give T cell receptor beta chains drawn from one sample of a study of cytomegalovirus exposure and HLA in healthy donors. Repertoires were generated with immunoSEQ multiplex PCR, while TCRdb's copy carries only in-frame clones and drops some. The sample spans tens of thousands of clones; the ten largest clones claim around 4.2%. Sequencing used PBMCs. Source of these receptors: a male donor in good health and CMV-seronegative. Both conserved end residues are part of each CDR3. The D gene is left open where the match is weak.

cdr3_nt	cdr3_aa	v_call	d_call	j_call
TGTGCCAGCAGTTACAGGGCACGATACAATCAGCCCCAGCATTTT	CASSYRARYNQPQHF	TRBV28	.	TRBJ1-5
TGTGCCATCAGTGAGTCTTCAAACACCGGGGAGCTGTTTTTT	CAISESSNTGELFF	TRBV10-3	.	TRBJ2-2
TGTGCCAGCAGCTTACGACAGGACGGAGGAAACACCATATATTTT	CASSLRQDGGNTIYF	TRBV7-9	.	TRBJ1-3
TGCGCCAGCAGCTTGATCGGGGGGCCAGGGCTCCACTTT	CASSLIGGPGLHF	TRBV5-1	.	TRBJ1-6
TGTGCCAGCAGTTGGTCGACAGGGGGCAAGAGCTATGGCTACACCTTC	CASSWSTGGKSYGYTF	TRBV28	TRBD1	TRBJ1-2
TGTGCCAGCAGGAGGGAGGGGGGGTCCGGCCAGCCCCAGCATTTT	CASRREGGSGQPQHF	TRBV2	.	TRBJ1-5
TGTGCCAGCAGTTTCAGGTCCGGACAGGCCAAACGAGAAGCTTTCTTT	CASSFRSGQAKREAFF	TRBV28	TRBD1	TRBJ1-1
TGCGCCAGCAGCTTGGGCGTGGGGAGGTCCGAGCAGTACTTC	CASSLGVGRSEQYF	TRBV5-1	.	TRBJ2-7
TGTGCCAGTTCCAGGTCTGGGCTTGAGTACGAGCAGTACTTC	CASSRSGLEYEQYF	TRBV19	.	TRBJ2-7
TGTGCCAGCTCACGGGGAGAGGATGAAAAACTGTTTTTT	CASSRGEDEKLFF	TRBV18	.	TRBJ1-4
TGCGCCAGCAGCCCCAGGGCCACGCAGTCCTATGGCTACACCTTC	CASSPRATQSYGYTF	TRBV4-3	.	TRBJ1-2
TGTGCCAGTAGATTTGGGACAATGAATGAAAAACTGTTTTTT	CASRFGTMNEKLFF	TRBV19	.	TRBJ1-4
TGTGCTAGTGGTTCAGGAAGGGGGTTGGGTGGAAACACCATATATTTT	CASGSGRGLGGNTIYF	TRBV12-5	.	TRBJ1-3
TGTGCCAGCAGCCCCTTCGGGGGTTCCTACGAGCAGTACTTC	CASSPFGGSYEQYF	TRBV7-9	.	TRBJ2-7
TGCAGCGTTGATATAGGGGGTACTGAAGCTTTCTTT	CSVDIGGTEAFF	TRBV29-1	.	TRBJ1-1
TGTGCCAGCAGTCCGACGGGGGGATACGAGCAGTACTTC	CASSPTGGYEQYF	TRBV5-5	TRBD2	TRBJ2-7
TGTGCCAGCAGCGTAGGGGACAGGGAAACGGGCGAGCAGTACTTC	CASSVGDRETGEQYF	TRBV9	TRBD1	TRBJ2-7
TGTGCCAGCAGCTTAGCCGGGGTTTCACCCCTACACTTT	CASSLAGVSPLHF	TRBV7-9	.	TRBJ1-6
TGCGCCAGCAGCTTGGGGGGGCTACCCTCCTACGAGCAGTACTTC	CASSLGGLPSYEQYF	TRBV5-1	.	TRBJ2-7
TGTGCCAGCAGCTTGACAGGGTTGGGTTCACCCCTCCACTTT	CASSLTGLGSPLHF	TRBV7-3	TRBD1	TRBJ1-6
TGTGCCAGCAGTTCGGGACAGGGATACGAGCAGTACTTC	CASSSGQGYEQYF	TRBV28	TRBD1	TRBJ2-7
TGTGCCAGCAGCCAGTCCCGAACTAGCGGCAAAGAGACCCAGTACTTC	CASSQSRTSGKETQYF	TRBV7-2	TRBD2	TRBJ2-5